The 16 T cell receptor beta chains in this list originate from one sample, sequenced in a study of blood T cells in healthy people across ages. For the second PCR, which ran for about 6 to 12 cycles, a sample-barcoded 5' primer and a J-beta primer mix were used. Using its own MiXCR run on the 5' RACE reads, TCRdb lists one record per CDR3 protein. This sample carries some 1.4 million distinct CDR3 sequences, 35% to 45% of them seen once, and the ten largest clones take 7.9%. Material: blood. The receptors were sampled from a woman aged 18-35 years in good health.

This chain joins TRBV20-1 and TRBJ2-2, with 9 bases matching TRBD2. Looked up from germline, CDR1 is DFQATT and CDR2 is SNEGSKA (reference sequence). The CDR3 is 13 amino acids. J was trimmed by 9 bases and V by 5 bases; bases with no gene match: 7. The CDR3 DNA reads as TGCAGTGCTCCTGGGACTAGCAGGCGGGAGCTGTTTTTT. Its protein is CSAPGTSRRELFF.

A few counts support this clonotype. The J gene is TRBJ1-5, the V gene TRBV29-1; D unclear. V lost 6 bases to trimming and J lost 6 bases, with 12 bases between them. CDR1 and CDR2 from the germline V gene are SQVTM and ANQGSEA. The CDR3 is 12 amino acids. CDR3 sequence: CSVSEGGQPQHF. In DNA form, the CDR3 reads TGCAGCGTATCAGAGGGAGGTCAGCCCCAGCATTTT.

This clonotype was seen just once. The chain combines TRBV20-1 with TRBJ1-1, with D possibly matching TRBD1 (6 bases). From germline, CDR1 is DFQATT and CDR2 SNEGSKA (reference sequence). V dropped 6 bases and J dropped 3 bases, with 14 bases sitting between them. The CDR3 has 13 amino acids. The CDR3: CSAHLHRDTEAFF. The CDR3 nucleotides read TGCAGTGCCCATCTCCACAGGGACACTGAAGCTTTCTTT.

This clonotype has only one observation. Since a much larger clone is just one base distant, this may be a read error. This chain connects TRBV6-2 or TRBV6-3 to TRBJ1-2; 7 bases are a match to TRBD1. Germline CDR1 reads MNHEY; CDR2 reads SVGEGT. The CDR3 contains 14 residues. The J segment lost 6 bases and the V segment lost 5 bases, leaving 9 bases of the junction unmatched. CDR3 nucleotides: TGTGCCAGCAGTGCTCGGGACAGATACGATGGCTACACCTTC. This sequence encodes CASSARDRYDGYTF.

The chain links TRBV5-1 to TRBJ2-7; D is unclear. Germline V gives CDR1 SGHRS, CDR2 YFSETQ. The CDR3 consists of 14 residues. Trimming cost V 0 bases and J 5 bases, with 12 bases left between them. CDR3 amino acids: CASSLGHPENEQYF. Written as DNA, the CDR3 is TGCGCCAGCAGCTTGGGACACCCCGAGAACGAGCAGTACTTC.

This clonotype came up a few times. This chain uses TRBV11-2 with TRBJ1-5, with 7 positions matching TRBD1. Germline values: CDR1 SGHAT, CDR2 FQNNGV. This CDR3 comprises 13 residues. V was clipped by 5 bases and J by 8 bases; unmatched bases: 6. The CDR3 reads CASSEQGLEPQHF. The CDR3 coding sequence is TGTGCCAGCAGCGAACAGGGGTTGGAGCCCCAGCATTTT. Using reference TRBV11-2 and TRBJ1-5 for the parts outside the CDR3, the full variable domain is EAGVAQSPRYKIIEKRQSVAFWCNPISGHATLYWYQQILGQGPKLLIQFQNNGVVDDSQLPKDRFSAERLKGVDSTLKIQPAKLEDSAVYLCASSEQGLEPQHFGDGTRLSIL.

The gene calls are TRBV11-2 and TRBJ2-1, with D hard to call. V lost 0 bases and J 1 base, leaving 7 bases between the germline ends. The germline V gene has CDR1 SGHAT and CDR2 FQNNGV. There are 15 residues in the CDR3. In DNA, the CDR3 is TGTGCCAGCAGCTTAGACGTCGGGTCCTACAATGAGCAGTTCTTC. Encoded protein: CASSLDVGSYNEQFF.

The chain is built from TRBV29-1 and TRBJ2-7; D unclear. The V end lost 6 bases, the J end lost 2 bases, and 17 bases lay between the germline ends. Per the germline V gene, CDR1 is SQVTM and CDR2 is ANQGSEA. This CDR3 contains 14 residues. Here the CDR3 reads CSVMGGIGAYEQYF. In DNA, the CDR3 is TGCAGCGTCATGGGTGGAATCGGTGCCTACGAGCAGTACTTC.

This clonotype was observed a handful of times. V gene TRBV7-2 combines with J gene TRBJ1-5, with 8 bases aligning to TRBD1. Germline V lookup: CDR1 SGHTA, CDR2 FQGNSA. With V trimmed by 5 bases and J by 0 bases, 9 bases remained unmatched. The CDR3 consists of 17 residues. Here the CDR3 DNA reads TGTGCCAGCAGCCACGTCCGACAGGGGCATAGCAATCAGCCCCAGCATTTT. This translates into CASSHVRQGHSNQPQHF.

This clonotype was recorded many times. This sequence joins TRBV20-1 and TRBJ2-5; the match to TRBD1 covers 7 bases. This CDR3 is built from 12 residues. Germline V gene sequence: CDR1 DFQATT, CDR2 SNEGSKA (reference sequence). V was clipped by 3 bases and J by 5 bases; unmatched bases: 3. The CDR3, as DNA: TGCAGTGCTAGGACAGGGAAGGAGACCCAGTACTTC. It encodes CSARTGKETQYF.

In this sample, this clonotype turned up a few times. This chain links TRBV6-5 with TRBJ2-1; 8 bases are a match to TRBD2. Trimming cost V 6 bases and J 12 bases; bases outside gene matches: 22. Germline CDR1 and CDR2: MNHEY and SVGAGI. CDR3 length equals 17 residues. Here the CDR3 reads CASRPAKRLASTRGQFF. CDR3 DNA: TGTGCCAGCAGGCCGGCCAAAAGACTAGCGTCTACAAGGGGGCAGTTCTTC.

This clonotype has just a few counts. The chain links TRBV20-1 to TRBJ2-5; D unresolved. V dropped 5 bases and J dropped 1 base, with 11 bases sitting between them. The CDR3 runs 13 residues. Germline CDR1 reads DFQATT; CDR2 reads SNEGSKA (reference sequence). In DNA form, the CDR3 reads TGCAGTGCTCTCGGAAGGTCCCAAGAGACCCAGTACTTC. Translation: CSALGRSQETQYF.

The J gene is TRBJ2-7, the V gene TRBV12-3 or TRBV12-4; 12 positions match TRBD2. This CDR3 spans 13 amino acids. The J segment lost 6 bases and the V segment lost 6 bases, leaving 3 bases of the junction unmatched. Here the CDR3 DNA reads TGTGCCAGCAGCCTAGCGGGGGGGACCGAGCAGTACTTC. Translation gives CASSLAGGTEQYF.

The V gene is TRBV10-3, the J gene TRBJ2-7, with 8 bases identical to TRBD1. The length of the CDR3 is 16 residues. V lost 3 bases to trimming and J lost 2 bases; unmatched junction nucleotides: 9. CDR1 and CDR2 (germline): ENHRY, SYGVKD. Here the CDR3 reads CAISETGTGPTYEQYF. As DNA, the CDR3 is TGTGCCATCAGTGAAACCGGGACAGGTCCCACCTACGAGCAGTACTTC.

This rearrangement joins TRBV3-1 to TRBJ2-3, with 10 positions matching TRBD2. This CDR3 is 16 amino acids long. Germline values: CDR1 LGHDT, CDR2 YNNKEL (reference sequence). With V trimmed by 1 base and J by 5 bases, 6 bases remained unmatched. The CDR3 coding sequence is TGTGCCAGCAGCCAAGGTCCGAGACTAGCGGGAGATACGCAGTATTTT. Its translation: CASSQGPRLAGDTQYF.

This clonotype was seen repeatedly, ten times or more. The rearrangement joins TRBV12-3 or TRBV12-4 to TRBJ2-7, with 9 bases that match TRBD1. V dropped 7 bases and J dropped 3; count of bases not matched to a gene: 7. There are 14 residues in the CDR3. The CDR3 here is CASTPGQGFYEQYF. CDR3 DNA sequence: TGTGCCAGCACCCCGGGACAGGGCTTCTACGAGCAGTACTTC.